One and the same sample provided the 14 T cell receptor beta chains below, sequenced in a study of T cell changes during pregnancy in multiple sclerosis. Assay: immunoSEQ multiplex PCR; the TCRdb copy retains only in-frame clones and omits some. The table records 30,000 to 45,000 clones, roughly 94% of them present only once. The sample was CD4+ T cells from peripheral blood mononuclear cells, taken after pregnancy. These receptors all stem from a female donor with multiple sclerosis, enrolled in a pregnancy study.

This clone was observed once. The chain combines TRBV7-8 with TRBJ2-3, with D maybe TRBD1 (7 bases). Trimming took 7 bases from V and 7 from J, leaving 21 bases between them. Germline values: CDR1 SGHVS, CDR2 FQNEAQ. This CDR3 has 15 residues. DNA of the CDR3: TGTGCCAGCACCTGGGGCCAGGGGGGCCAAAATACGCAGTATTTT. This translates into CASTWGQGGQNTQYF.

The chain recombines TRBV6-4 with TRBJ2-1, with TRBD2 matching 8 bases. V was clipped by 0 bases and J by 15 bases; unmatched bases: 10. This CDR3 spans 14 amino acids. The germline V gene encodes CDR1 MRHNA and CDR2 SNTAGT. CDR3 coding DNA: TGTGCCAGCAGTGACTCGTTTGACGGGACTAGGATGTTCTTC. Translating gives CASSDSFDGTRMFF.

This clone was detected once. The V call is TRBV19, the J call TRBJ1-1, with 7 bases aligning to TRBD1. The CDR3 sequence is 13 residues long. Germline values: CDR1 LNHDA, CDR2 SQIVND (reference sequence). V dropped 5 bases and J dropped 0; count of bases not matched to a gene: 0. This CDR3 is CASSQGVNTEAFF. CDR3 bases: TGTGCCAGTAGTCAGGGGGTGAACACTGAAGCTTTCTTT.

V gene TRBV7-8 combines with J gene TRBJ2-5, with 11 nucleotides matching TRBD1. The CDR3 extends over 16 amino acids. The germline gives CDR1 SGHVS, CDR2 FQNEAQ. The junction had 9 bases not matched to a gene; V was cut back by 5 bases and J by 4 bases. The CDR3 DNA reads as TGTGCCAGCAGCGCGAGGACAGGGGGCGCGGGAGAGACCCAGTACTTC. It translates to CASSARTGGAGETQYF.

The chain combines TRBV6-6 with TRBJ1-1; D uncertain. The CDR3 runs 11 residues. Between the trimmed V and J ends, which lost 8 bases and 4 bases, there was a span of 8 bases. Germline V gene lookup returns CDR1 MNHNY and CDR2 SVGAGI (reference sequence). The CDR3 is CASSRSTEAFF. CDR3 nucleotides: TGTGCCAGCTCTCGGAGCACTGAAGCTTTCTTT.

The DNA of the CDR3 is TGTGCCAGTAGTATTGGGACTAGCGGGATCGGTTCAGAGCAGTACTTC. Encoded protein: CASSIGTSGIGSEQYF. V gene TRBV19 combines with J gene TRBJ2-7; 13 bases are a match to TRBD2. CDR3 length: 16 amino acids. From germline, CDR1 is LNHDA and CDR2 SQIVND (reference sequence). The trim removed 3 bases at V and 7 bases at J, leaving 9 bases unmatched.

The chain recombines TRBV2 with TRBJ1-6, with D possibly being TRBD1 (5 bases). Germline CDR1 reads SNHLY; CDR2 reads FYNNEI. The CDR3 length is 14 residues. Trimming cost V 7 bases and J 4 bases, with 11 bases left between them. CDR3 coding DNA: TGTGCCAGCACAATGACAGAGTATAATTCACCCCTCCACTTT. Residues: CASTMTEYNSPLHF.

A remark on this clone: The junction does not match germline at one end; this may be a read error. The CDR3 loop reads CASSSGGTGNF. CDR3 DNA sequence: TGTGCCAGCAGTTCCGGCGGAACTGGCAACTTC. The chain uses TRBV28 and TRBJ2-7; no reliable D call. Germline CDR1 and CDR2: MDHEN and SYDVKM. The CDR3 is made up of 11 amino acids.

The V and J genes are TRBV19 and TRBJ2-5; 11 nucleotides match TRBD1. The J segment lost 4 bases and the V segment lost 8 bases, leaving 6 bases of the junction unmatched. The CDR3 contains 14 residues. Germline V gene data show CDR1 as LNHDA and CDR2 as SQIVND (reference sequence). CDR3 sequence (DNA): TGTGCCAGTTCGCGGACAGGGGGCCCAGAGACCCAGTACTTC. This codes for CASSRTGGPETQYF. The full variable domain, in which reference TRBV19 and TRBJ2-5 provide the parts outside the CDR3, is DGGITQSPKYLFRKEGQNVTLSCEQNLNHDAMYWYRQDPGQGLRLIYYSQIVNDFQKGDIAEGYSVSREKKESFPLTVTSAQKNPTAFYLCASSRTGGPETQYFGPGTRLLVL.

This clone was seen just once. V and J are TRBV5-1 and TRBJ1-2, with D unclear. The ends were cut back, 0 bases at V and 5 bases at J, with 11 bases in the middle. The CDR3 extends over 14 amino acids. Germline loops: CDR1 SGHRS, CDR2 YFSETQ. In DNA form, the CDR3 reads TGCGCCAGCAGCTTGGAGCGATCCACGTATGGCTACACCTTC. As protein: CASSLERSTYGYTF.

The rearrangement links TRBV9 to TRBJ1-1; D remains ambiguous. The CDR3 consists of 15 residues. CDR1 is SGDLS, CDR2 YYNGEE, per germline. Trimming shortened V by 4 bases and J by 1 base, and 14 bases separated the two germline ends. The CDR3 DNA reads TGTGCCAGCAGCCCCCACATCCCCCGGAACACTGAAGCTTTCTTT. This codes for CASSPHIPRNTEAFF.

The chain combines TRBV30 with TRBJ1-1; 7 bases are a match to TRBD1. Germline values: CDR1 GTSNPN, CDR2 SVGIG (reference sequence). This CDR3 has 15 amino acids. V lost 0 bases and J lost 1; bases outside the gene matches: 5. The CDR3 nucleotides are TGTGCCTGGAGTGTACAAGGGGGCAGGAACACTGAAGCTTTCTTT. Protein sequence: CAWSVQGGRNTEAFF.

The rearrangement joins TRBV2 to TRBJ2-5; 7 bases fit TRBD2. The length of the CDR3 is 13 residues. The junction had 2 bases not matched to a gene; V was cut back by 6 bases and J by 1 base. The V gene's germline CDR1 is SNHLY and CDR2 FYNNEI. CDR3 sequence reads: CASRAGIQETQYF. CDR3 nucleotide sequence: TGTGCCAGCAGAGCGGGGATCCAAGAGACCCAGTACTTC.

The gene calls are TRBV30 and TRBJ2-3; D possibly corresponds to TRBD1 (6 bases). In germline, CDR1 is GTSNPN, CDR2 SVGIG (reference sequence). This CDR3 comprises 15 residues. V lost 2 bases and J 3 bases, leaving 15 bases between the germline ends. CDR3 sequence reads: CAWSPRGLGTDTQYF. The CDR3 DNA sequence: TGTGCCTGGAGTCCCAGGGGCTTAGGGACAGATACGCAGTATTTT.